Below are 15 T cell receptor beta chains sequenced from a single sample in a study of Graves' ophthalmopathy and Graves' hyperthyroidism. Investigators amplified TCR beta CDR3 regions from RNA transcripts. HTBI-primed first-round RT-PCR preceded second-round multiplex PCR. Each CDR3 protein is one row after TCRdb ran MiXCR on the multiplex PCR reads. The sample records under 200,000 distinct CDR3 sequences, roughly two fifths being singletons. The sample was peripheral blood. All receptors come from a woman aged 40-49 years with Graves' ophthalmopathy.

The chain carries TRBV12-3 or TRBV12-4 and TRBJ2-5; 8 positions agree with TRBD1. The CDR3 runs to 15 residues. J gave up 5 bases and V 5 bases, and 10 bases lay outside the gene matches. The CDR3 sequence: CASSGRGLARETQYF. The CDR3 nucleotides are TGTGCCAGCAGTGGCAGGGGGCTGGCTCGGGAGACCCAGTACTTC.

This clonotype was found many times. The chain has TRBV14 and TRBJ2-4; D is possibly TRBD1 (7 bases). The CDR3 sequence is 17 residues long. Trimming pared 6 bases from V and 1 base from J, leaving 19 bases between. Germline V lookup: CDR1 SGHDN, CDR2 FVKESK. CDR3 bases: TGTGCCAGCAGTCCAGGGGGGACATCCTCCGCCAAAAACATTCAGTACTTC. This codes for CASSPGGTSSAKNIQYF. Variable domain in full (rest from reference TRBV14 and TRBJ2-4): EAGVTQFPSHSVIEKGQTVTLRCDPISGHDNLYWYRRVMGKEIKFLLHFVKESKQDESGMPNNRFLAERTGGTYSTLKVQPAELEDSGVYFCASSPGGTSSAKNIQYFGAGTRLSVL.

The chain combines TRBV6-1 with TRBJ1-2, with D maybe TRBD1 (5 bases). The CDR3 length is 15 residues. Germline-derived CDR1 and CDR2 are MNHNS and SASEGT. The V end was cut by 1 base, the J end by 3 bases, with 12 bases between. As DNA, the CDR3 is TGTGCCAGCAGTGAAGGCGGGGGAGGAGACTATGGCTACACCTTC. Protein sequence: CASSEGGGGDYGYTF.

This clonotype was observed many times. V gene TRBV6-1 combines with J gene TRBJ1-2; D is ambiguous. This CDR3 contains 14 residues. With 2 bases removed from V and 4 bases from J, the gap between germline ends came to 11 bases. Germline V gene data show CDR1 as MNHNS and CDR2 as SASEGT. In DNA, the CDR3 is TGTGCCAGCAGTGAATCTCCGAGGGCCTATGGCTACACCTTC. Residues: CASSESPRAYGYTF.

Many counts were recorded for this clonotype. This chain links TRBV10-3 with TRBJ2-7; 7 bases are shared with TRBD1. There are 13 residues in the CDR3. After removal of 10 bases from V and 6 bases from J, the junction contained 12 bases not matched to a gene. Germline values: CDR1 ENHRY, CDR2 SYGVKD. CDR3 bases: TGTGCCACCTCCCCGGACAGGATAGGCGAGCAGTACTTC. It codes for CATSPDRIGEQYF.

This clonotype was observed at least ten times. The chain employs TRBV7-9 and TRBJ1-1, with D hard to call. The germline V gene has CDR1 SEHNR and CDR2 FQNEAQ (reference sequence). Trimming took 3 bases from V and 3 from J, leaving 5 bases between them. The CDR3 loop spans 12 amino acids. CDR3 bases: TGTGCCAGCAGCTTCGCTGACACTGAAGCTTTCTTT. It yields the protein CASSFADTEAFF.

The rearrangement links TRBV12-3 or TRBV12-4 to TRBJ2-4; D may match TRBD1 or TRBD2 (6 bases each). The CDR3 spans 15 residues. Trimming pared 6 bases from V and 1 base from J, leaving 13 bases between. CDR3 nucleotide sequence: TGTGCCAGCAGCCCCCCGGGGGCTGCCAAAAACATTCAGTACTTC. This codes for CASSPPGAAKNIQYF.

J is TRBJ1-5 and V is TRBV6-5; 9 bases map to TRBD1. This CDR3 region has 16 residues. V trimming: 2 bases; J trimming: 2 bases; junction bases outside the gene matches: 4. CDR1 is MNHEY, CDR2 SVGAGI, per germline. This chain's CDR3 is CASSYPGQGGNQPQHF. In nucleotides, the CDR3 is TGTGCCAGCAGTTACCCGGGACAGGGAGGCAATCAGCCCCAGCATTTT.

This clonotype was picked up many times. This chain connects TRBV27 to TRBJ2-7, with D possibly TRBD2 on 7 matching bases. The CDR3 runs to 14 residues. Germline CDR1 is MNHEY and CDR2 is SMNVEV (reference sequence). With 8 bases removed from V and 6 bases from J, the gap between germline ends came to 20 bases. The CDR3 DNA follows: TGTGCCAGCGCAATGGGGGGGGCCCAGGGCGAGCAGTACTTC. This gives the protein CASAMGGAQGEQYF.

This clonotype was detected many times. V and J are TRBV28 and TRBJ1-5, with a weak D call TRBD1 (5 bases). The CDR3 runs to 17 residues. Trimming stripped 5 bases from V and 7 bases from J, with 24 bases between. Germline CDR1 MDHEN, CDR2 SYDVKM. The CDR3 protein is CASSASPMTERRQPQHF. The CDR3 DNA reads TGTGCCAGCAGTGCCAGCCCAATGACAGAAAGGCGGCAGCCCCAGCATTTT.

The chain is built from TRBV7-2 and TRBJ1-1; 8 bases fit TRBD1. Trimming at V came to 5 bases and at J to 11 bases, leaving 7 bases not matched to a gene. The CDR3 is made up of 12 amino acids. The germline CDR1 and CDR2 sequences are SGHTA and FQGNSA. CDR3 in DNA: TGTGCCAGCAGCCTATCAGGGGGCGCGGCTTTCTTT. Translated, it gives CASSLSGGAAFF.

This clonotype was counted many times. The rearrangement uses TRBV11-2 and TRBJ2-2; no reliable D call. Germline V CDR1 and CDR2: SGHAT, FQNNGV. The CDR3 has 13 amino acids. The V end lost 0 bases, the J end lost 2 bases, and 1 base lay between the germline ends. This CDR3 is CASSLDNTGELFF. In DNA, the CDR3 is TGTGCCAGCAGCTTAGATAACACCGGGGAGCTGTTTTTT. Together with reference TRBV11-2 and TRBJ2-2, the CDR3 gives the full variable domain: EAGVAQSPRYKIIEKRQSVAFWCNPISGHATLYWYQQILGQGPKLLIQFQNNGVVDDSQLPKDRFSAERLKGVDSTLKIQPAKLEDSAVYLCASSLDNTGELFFGEGSRLTVL.

This sequence joins TRBV6-1 and TRBJ1-6, with 9 bases lining up with TRBD1. Germline V gene sequence: CDR1 MNHNS, CDR2 SASEGT. There are 14 residues in the CDR3. J lost 9 bases, V lost 4 bases, and 4 bases had no gene match. The chain's CDR3 is CASSGQGVGSPLHF. DNA for the CDR3: TGTGCCAGCAGTGGACAGGGGGTCGGTTCACCCCTCCACTTT.

The chain combines TRBV7-2 with TRBJ1-2; TRBD1 is a possible D gene (5 bases). Trimming stripped 10 bases from V and 0 bases from J, with 12 bases between. The CDR3 contains 13 residues. Germline V gene lookup returns CDR1 SGHTA and CDR2 FQGNSA. CDR3 nucleotides: TGTGCCACCGGCGGGGGTTCTAACTATGGCTACACCTTC. This sequence encodes CATGGGSNYGYTF. Complete variable domain (other parts from reference TRBV7-2 and TRBJ1-2): GAGVSQSPSNKVTEKGKDVELRCDPISGHTALYWYRQSLGQGLEFLIYFQGNSAPDKSGLPSDRFSAERTGGSVSTLTIQRTQQEDSAVYLCATGGGSNYGYTFGSGTRLTVV.

Here the CDR3 DNA reads TGTGCCAGCAGTCCCCACACTAGCGGGAGAGACTACGAGCAGTACTTC. This translates into CASSPHTSGRDYEQYF. This rearrangement joins TRBV28 to TRBJ2-7; 11 bases are shared with TRBD2. The J segment lost 3 bases and the V segment lost 5 bases, leaving 9 bases of the junction unmatched. Per germline, CDR1 MDHEN and CDR2 SYDVKM. This CDR3 contains 16 residues.